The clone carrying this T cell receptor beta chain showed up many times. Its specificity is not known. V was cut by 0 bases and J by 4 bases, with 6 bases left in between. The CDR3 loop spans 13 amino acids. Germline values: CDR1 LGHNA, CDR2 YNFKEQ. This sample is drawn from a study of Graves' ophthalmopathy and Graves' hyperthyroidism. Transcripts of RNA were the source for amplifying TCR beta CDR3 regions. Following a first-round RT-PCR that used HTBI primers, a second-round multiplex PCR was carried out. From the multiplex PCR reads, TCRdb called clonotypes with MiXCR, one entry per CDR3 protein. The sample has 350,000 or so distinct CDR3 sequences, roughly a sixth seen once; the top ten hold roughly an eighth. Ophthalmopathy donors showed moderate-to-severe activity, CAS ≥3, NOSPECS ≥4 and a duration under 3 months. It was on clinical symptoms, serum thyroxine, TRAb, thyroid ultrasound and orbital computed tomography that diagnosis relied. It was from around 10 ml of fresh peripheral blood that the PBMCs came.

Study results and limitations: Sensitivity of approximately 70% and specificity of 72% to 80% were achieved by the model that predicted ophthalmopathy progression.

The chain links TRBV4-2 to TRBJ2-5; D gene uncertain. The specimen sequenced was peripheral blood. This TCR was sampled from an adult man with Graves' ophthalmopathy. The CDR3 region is CASSQDWGETQYF. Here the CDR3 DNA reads TGTGCCAGCAGCCAAGATTGGGGAGAGACCCAGTACTTC.